This T cell receptor (beta chain) comes out of a study of T-cell reconstitution after alpha-beta-depleted transplantation in children. Broader study findings: A year post-transplant, T-cell counts and diversity derived mostly from newly produced T cells. After transplant, at about two months, alpha-beta T cells were reportedly derived from several hundred expanded graft clones.

Construction of the TCRbeta library involved unique molecular identifiers. TCRdb reprocessed the PCR reads with MiXCR, giving one entry per CDR3 protein. The sample records more than 200,000 distinct CDR3 sequences, around a sixth being singletons. Germline CDR1 reads SGHVS; CDR2 reads FQNEAQ. CDR3 length: 18 amino acids. Trimming cost V 4 bases and J 1 base; bases outside gene matches: 13. This clonotype was picked up a small number of times. What it recognizes is unknown. Specimen: PBMCs, mostly from graft donor cells, collected 360 days after TCRalphabeta/CD19-depleted stem cell transplant. The receptor's source is a male patient aged 2 to 9 who had a stem cell transplant for acute lymphoblastic leukemia, so the T cells may come from the graft donor. The rearrangement uses TRBV7-8 and TRBJ2-7, with 10 bases lining up with TRBD2. The CDR3 coding sequence is TGTGCCAGCAGCTACCATACCTGGGGGACTAGCGATTCCTACGAGCAGTACTTC. Protein product: CASSYHTWGTSDSYEQYF.